What follows are 20 T cell receptor beta chains derived from one specimen sequenced in a study of blood T cell repertoires in COVID-19. Clones were sequenced by immunoSEQ multiplex PCR, and TCRdb holds only the in-frame ones, with some missing. The data hold around 80,000 clones, with roughly 82% observed a single time. The sample taken for sequencing was peripheral blood. These receptors were collected from a woman aged 80 or over with active or convalescent COVID-19.

This chain links TRBV9 with TRBJ2-3; D perhaps matches TRBD2 (5 bases). The ends were cut back, 3 bases at V and 1 base at J, with 9 bases in the middle. CDR1 is SGDLS and CDR2 is YYNGEE in the germline V gene. This CDR3 is 14 amino acids long. The CDR3 DNA reads TGTGCCAGCAGCGGACTTAGCGGCACAGATACGCAGTATTTT. Its protein product is CASSGLSGTDTQYF.

The chain has TRBV6-5 and TRBJ1-2; no firm D call. Germline V gene data show CDR1 as MNHEY and CDR2 as SVGAGI. The length of the CDR3 is 13 residues. V lost 5 bases, J lost 4 bases, and 11 bases lay in between. In nucleotides, the CDR3 is TGTGCCAGCAGTCCCCGTCTATCCTATGGCTACACCTTC. As protein: CASSPRLSYGYTF.

V gene TRBV19 combines with J gene TRBJ2-1; 11 bases map to TRBD2. The CDR3 is made up of 16 amino acids. The ends lost 3 bases at V and 4 bases at J; junction bases unmatched: 5. Looked up from germline, CDR1 is LNHDA and CDR2 is SQIVND (reference sequence). CDR3 region: CASSMDLAGGYNEQFF. For the CDR3, the DNA is TGTGCCAGTAGTATGGATTTAGCGGGGGGGTACAATGAGCAGTTCTTC.

This chain joins TRBV11-2 and TRBJ1-1; tentatively, D is TRBD1 (6 bases). Germline CDR1 SGHAT, CDR2 FQNNGV. This CDR3 is built from 17 residues. V dropped 3 bases and J dropped 4 bases, with 21 bases sitting between them. The CDR3 loop is CASSLAGGLGMSTEAFF. The CDR3 nucleotides read TGTGCCAGCAGCTTGGCGGGGGGGCTGGGGATGAGCACTGAAGCTTTCTTT.

The chain couples TRBV4-1 to TRBJ1-6; 7 nucleotides agree with TRBD1. The CDR3 length is 14 residues. The trim removed 3 bases at V and 7 bases at J, leaving 3 bases unmatched. From germline, CDR1 is MGHRA and CDR2 YSYEKL. The CDR3 here is CASSHPQGNSPLHF. DNA for the CDR3: TGCGCCAGCAGCCACCCACAGGGGAATTCACCCCTCCACTTT.

This clone has more than one count but fewer than ten. V usage is TRBV5-4 and J usage is TRBJ2-7; D gene unclear. Germline V gene sequence: CDR1 SGHNT, CDR2 YYREEE (reference sequence). V lost 2 bases, J lost 3 bases, and 6 bases lay in between. There are 12 residues in the CDR3. This chain's CDR3 is CASSFNSYEQYF. The CDR3 DNA reads as TGTGCCAGCAGCTTTAACAGCTACGAGCAGTACTTC.

V gene TRBV7-8 combines with J gene TRBJ2-1; 12 bases match TRBD2. The CDR3 runs to 17 residues. J lost 4 bases, V lost 5 bases, and 9 bases had no gene match. The germline CDR1 and CDR2 sequences are SGHVS and FQNEAQ. CDR3 sequence reads: CASSPTRTSGGYNEQFF. The CDR3 nucleotides read TGTGCCAGCAGCCCGACAAGAACTAGCGGGGGGTACAATGAGCAGTTCTTC.

This clone appeared a few times. The chain links TRBV25-1 to TRBJ1-6, with 7 bases aligning to TRBD1. With V trimmed by 4 bases and J by 5 bases, 8 bases remained unmatched. Germline CDR1 is MGHDK and CDR2 is SYGVNS. The CDR3 length is 16 residues. CDR3 sequence (DNA): TGTGCCAGCAGTGGTAGGGGGACAGCCAATAATTCACCCCTCCACTTT. Its protein product is CASSGRGTANNSPLHF.

This clone was detected ten times or more. V usage is TRBV2 and J usage is TRBJ1-2; D may be TRBD1 (5 bases). The CDR3 covers 15 residues. V was trimmed by 8 bases and J by 8 bases, leaving 24 bases between them. CDR1 and CDR2 (germline): SNHLY, FYNNEI. The CDR3 sequence is CASGIRGGLPGGYTF. The CDR3, as DNA: TGTGCCAGCGGGATTCGGGGGGGTCTTCCAGGAGGCTACACCTTC.

This chain's CDR3 is CAISEGQGAWYF. The DNA for the CDR3 is TGTGCCATCAGTGAGGGACAGGGGGCCTGGTACTTC. The chain carries TRBV10-3 and TRBJ2-7; TRBD1 matches at 11 bases. The CDR3 totals 12 residues. Germline lookup yields CDR1 ENHRY and CDR2 SYGVKD. The ends lost 2 bases at V and 12 bases at J; junction bases unmatched: 3.

The chain couples TRBV10-1 to TRBJ2-5; D may be TRBD2 (5 bases). Germline V lookup: CDR1 WNHNN, CDR2 SYGVQD (reference sequence). Trimming pared 4 bases from V and 7 bases from J, leaving 13 bases between. This CDR3 contains 13 residues. The CDR3 DNA is TGCGCCAGCAGTGTGTCATCCGCGGGGACCCAGTACTTC. It encodes CASSVSSAGTQYF.

The CDR3 coding sequence is TGCGCCAGCAGCCTCGGTCGGGGATACACAGATACGCAGTATTTT. Residues: CASSLGRGYTDTQYF. The J gene is TRBJ2-3, the V gene TRBV4-3; D may be TRBD2 (5 bases). CDR1 and CDR2 (germline): LGHNA, YSLEER. The CDR3 length is 15 residues. Deletions cut 4 bases from V and 2 bases from J, with 13 bases between.

The chain employs TRBV11-2 and TRBJ2-7, with 8 bases identical to TRBD2. The V gene's germline CDR1 is SGHAT and CDR2 FQNNGV. This CDR3 is built from 16 residues. Losses at the gene ends were 2 bases for V and 0 bases for J; bases not matched to a gene: 6. The CDR3 coding sequence is TGTGCCAGCAGCTTAAAGCGCGGGGGGTCCTCCTACGAGCAGTACTTC. Translating gives CASSLKRGGSSYEQYF.

The V and J genes are TRBV7-2 and TRBJ2-3, with D tentatively TRBD2 (6 bases). Germline CDR1 SGHTA, CDR2 FQGNSA. Trimming pared 8 bases from V and 3 bases from J, leaving 15 bases between. This CDR3 is built from 14 residues. The CDR3 is CASLLVGGTDTQYF. CDR3 DNA: TGTGCCAGCCTCCTGGTCGGGGGTACAGATACGCAGTATTTT.

The chain recombines TRBV7-9 with TRBJ1-5; D perhaps matches TRBD1 (6 bases). Germline V CDR1 and CDR2: SEHNR, FQNEAQ (reference sequence). The CDR3 has 15 amino acids. Trimming took 5 bases from V and 0 from J, leaving 11 bases between them. For the CDR3, the DNA is TGTGCCAGCAGCAAACAGGGAAATAGCAATCAGCCCCAGCATTTT. It codes for CASSKQGNSNQPQHF.

This clone appeared once. The chain uses TRBV30 and TRBJ2-7; no clear D. Looked up from germline, CDR1 is GTSNPN and CDR2 is SVGIG (reference sequence). The CDR3 is 13 amino acids. The V end was cut by 1 base, the J end by 2 bases, with 9 bases between. CDR3: CAWSGTVTYEQYF. Written as DNA, the CDR3 is TGTGCCTGGAGTGGAACTGTGACCTACGAGCAGTACTTC.

The V call is TRBV6-5, the J call TRBJ2-7; TRBD1 agrees at 8 bases. CDR1 is MNHEY, CDR2 SVGAGI, per germline. Germline trimming cut 6 bases from V and 0 bases from J; bases unmatched to any gene: 7. This CDR3 contains 15 residues. CDR3 in amino acids: CASSRGQGRSYEQYF. Here the CDR3 DNA reads TGTGCCAGCAGCCGCGGACAGGGACGCTCCTACGAGCAGTACTTC.

This chain uses TRBV5-6 with TRBJ2-7, with D possibly matching TRBD2 (7 bases). The CDR3 runs 13 residues. Trimming stripped 0 bases from V and 5 bases from J, with 9 bases between. Germline CDR1 is SGHDT and CDR2 is YYEEEE. The CDR3 region is CASSLAGGDEQYF. DNA of the CDR3: TGTGCCAGCAGCTTGGCGGGGGGCGACGAGCAGTACTTC.

V is TRBV29-1 and J is TRBJ1-2, with D hard to call. Trimming stripped 2 bases from V and 3 bases from J, with 10 bases between. This CDR3 contains 13 residues. Per the germline V gene, CDR1 is SQVTM and CDR2 is ANQGSEA. The CDR3 DNA is TGCAGCGTTGAAACCCCTAGGCACTATGGCTACACCTTC. It is translated as CSVETPRHYGYTF.

The gene calls are TRBV30 and TRBJ2-3; perhaps TRBD1 as D (7 bases). The CDR3 totals 14 residues. Trimming removed 3 bases at V and 3 bases at J, with 13 bases between. From germline, CDR1 is GTSNPN and CDR2 SVGIG (reference sequence). Written as DNA, the CDR3 is TGTGCCTGGAGGACAGGGAGGAGGACAGATACGCAGTATTTT. Protein product: CAWRTGRRTDTQYF.